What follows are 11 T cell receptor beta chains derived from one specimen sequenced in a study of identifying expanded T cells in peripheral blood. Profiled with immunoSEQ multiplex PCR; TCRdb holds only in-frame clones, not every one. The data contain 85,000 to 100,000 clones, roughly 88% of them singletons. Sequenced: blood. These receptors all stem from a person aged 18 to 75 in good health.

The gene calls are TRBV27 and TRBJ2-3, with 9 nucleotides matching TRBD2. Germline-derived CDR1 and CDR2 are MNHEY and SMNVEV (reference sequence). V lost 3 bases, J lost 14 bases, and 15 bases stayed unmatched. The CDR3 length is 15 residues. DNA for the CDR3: TGTGCCAGCAGTTTTACTAGCGGGTCCCCAAATGAAGGGTATTTT. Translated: CASSFTSGSPNEGYF.

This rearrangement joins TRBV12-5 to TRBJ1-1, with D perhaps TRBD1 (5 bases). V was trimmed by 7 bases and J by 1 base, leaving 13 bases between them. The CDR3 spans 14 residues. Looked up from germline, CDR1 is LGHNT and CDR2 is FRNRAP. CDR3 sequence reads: CASAGGVANTEAFF. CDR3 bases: TGTGCTAGTGCTGGGGGGGTGGCGAACACTGAAGCTTTCTTT.

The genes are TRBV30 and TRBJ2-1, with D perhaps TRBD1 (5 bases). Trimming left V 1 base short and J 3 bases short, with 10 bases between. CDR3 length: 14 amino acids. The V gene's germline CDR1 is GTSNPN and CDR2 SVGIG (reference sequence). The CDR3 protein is CAWSESGNYNEQFF. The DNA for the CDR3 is TGTGCCTGGAGTGAGTCAGGGAACTACAATGAGCAGTTCTTC.

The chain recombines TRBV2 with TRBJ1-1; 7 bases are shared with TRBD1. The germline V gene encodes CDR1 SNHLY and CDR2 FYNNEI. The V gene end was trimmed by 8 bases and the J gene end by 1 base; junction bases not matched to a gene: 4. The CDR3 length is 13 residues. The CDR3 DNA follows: TGTGCCAGCGGCTGGGACAGGAACACTGAAGCTTTCTTT. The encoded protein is CASGWDRNTEAFF.

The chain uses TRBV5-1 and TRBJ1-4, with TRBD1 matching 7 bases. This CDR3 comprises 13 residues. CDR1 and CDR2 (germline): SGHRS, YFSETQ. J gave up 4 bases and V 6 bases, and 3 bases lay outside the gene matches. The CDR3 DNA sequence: TGCGCCAGCAACAGGGGTAATAATGAAAAACTGTTTTTT. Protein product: CASNRGNNEKLFF. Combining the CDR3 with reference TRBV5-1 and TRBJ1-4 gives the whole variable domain KAGVTQTPRYLIKTRGQQVTLSCSPISGHRSVSWYQQTPGQGLQFLFEYFSETQRNKGNFPGRFSGRQFSNSRSEMNVSTLELGDSALYLCASNRGNNEKLFFGSGTQLSVL.

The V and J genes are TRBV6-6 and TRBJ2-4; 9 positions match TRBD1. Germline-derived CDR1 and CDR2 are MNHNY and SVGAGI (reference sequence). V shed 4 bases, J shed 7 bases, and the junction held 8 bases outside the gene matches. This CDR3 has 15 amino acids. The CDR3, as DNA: TGTGCCAGCAGTTTCTTAGGGACAGGGTTGAACATTCAGTACTTC. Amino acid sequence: CASSFLGTGLNIQYF.

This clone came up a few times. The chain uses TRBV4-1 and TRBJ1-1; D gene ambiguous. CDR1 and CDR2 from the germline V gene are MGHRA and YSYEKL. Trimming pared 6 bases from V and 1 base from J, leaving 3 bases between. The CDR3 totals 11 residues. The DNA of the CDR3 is TGCGCCAGCAGTTCGAACACTGAAGCTTTCTTT. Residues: CASSSNTEAFF.

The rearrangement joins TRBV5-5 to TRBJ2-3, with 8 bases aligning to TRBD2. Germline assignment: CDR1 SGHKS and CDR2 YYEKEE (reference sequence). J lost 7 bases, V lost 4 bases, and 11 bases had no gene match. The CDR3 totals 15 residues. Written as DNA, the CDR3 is TGTGCCAGCAGCGGGTATGGCGGGGGGTCAAATACGCAGTATTTT. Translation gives CASSGYGGGSNTQYF.

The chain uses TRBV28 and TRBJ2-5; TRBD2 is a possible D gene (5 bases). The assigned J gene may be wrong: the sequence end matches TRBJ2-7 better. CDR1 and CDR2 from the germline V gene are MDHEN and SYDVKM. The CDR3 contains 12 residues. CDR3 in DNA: TGTGCCAGCAGCCACGGGGCCTACGAGCAGTACTTC. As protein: CASSHGAYEQYF.

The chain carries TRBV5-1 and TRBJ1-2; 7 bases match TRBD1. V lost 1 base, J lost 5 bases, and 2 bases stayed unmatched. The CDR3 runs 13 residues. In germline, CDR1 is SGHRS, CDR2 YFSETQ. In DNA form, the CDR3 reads TGCGCCAGCAGCTTGCCAGGGGGGTATGGCTACACCTTC. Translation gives CASSLPGGYGYTF. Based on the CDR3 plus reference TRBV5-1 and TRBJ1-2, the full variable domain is KAGVTQTPRYLIKTRGQQVTLSCSPISGHRSVSWYQQTPGQGLQFLFEYFSETQRNKGNFPGRFSGRQFSNSRSEMNVSTLELGDSALYLCASSLPGGYGYTFGSGTRLTVV.

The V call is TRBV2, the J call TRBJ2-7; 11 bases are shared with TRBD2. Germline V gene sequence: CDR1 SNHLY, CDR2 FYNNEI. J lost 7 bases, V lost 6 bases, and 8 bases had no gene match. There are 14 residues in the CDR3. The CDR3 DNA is TGTGCCAGCAGCCCGGGACTAGCGGCCTTGGAGCAGTACTTC. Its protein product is CASSPGLAALEQYF.